Listed below are T cell receptor beta chains from one sample, sequenced in a study of molecular identifiers for immune sequencing clone quantification. Each CDR3 protein gets one entry after TCRdb re-called the PCR reads with MiXCR. The profile covers more than 450,000 distinct CDR3 sequences, with less than 30% appearing a single time and 0.7% to 0.9% taken by the ten largest. Specimen: naive CD8+ T cells from blood, with Jurkat cell RNA spiked in. The origin of the receptors is a human donor in good health. Some libraries in this study had Jurkat cell RNA spiked in. The CDR3 runs from the conserved cysteine through the conserved F or W. D genes are given only for firm matches. Rows may omit the clone size; those that give it use once, few, many or a size class.

v_gene: TRBV12-5
d_gene: TRBD2
len: 15
j_gene: TRBJ2-5
abundance: few
CDR3nt: TGTGCTAGTGGTTTGGGACTAGCGGGACAAGAGACCCAGTACTTC
CDR3aa: CASGLGLAGQETQYF

v_gene: TRBV15
d_gene: .
len: 14
j_gene: TRBJ1-6
abundance: few
CDR3nt: TGTGCCACCAGCAGAGGGGCTACGAATTCACCCCTCCACTTT
CDR3aa: CATSRGATNSPLHF

v_gene: TRBV12-3/TRBV12-4
d_gene: .
len: 14
j_gene: TRBJ2-5
abundance: many
CDR3nt: TGTGCCAGCAGCCCGGCGGGGTGGTTAGAGACCCAGTACTTC
CDR3aa: CASSPAGWLETQYF

v_gene: TRBV11-3
d_gene: .
len: 19
j_gene: TRBJ1-5
abundance: .
CDR3nt: TGTGCCAGCAGCTACAGACCGCGTCAAGGAGTTACCTGCAATCAGCCCCAGCATTTT
CDR3aa: CASSYRPRQGVTCNQPQHF

v_gene: TRBV28
d_gene: TRBD2
len: 20
j_gene: TRBJ2-4
abundance: few
CDR3nt: TGTGCCAGCAGGCCCCGGGGACTAGCGGGAGTGGGTCCAATGGAAAACATTCAGTACTTC
CDR3aa: CASRPRGLAGVGPMENIQYF

v_gene: TRBV20-1
d_gene: .
len: 13
j_gene: TRBJ2-7
abundance: .
CDR3nt: TGCAGTGCTAGTGGTCTCGGGGACTACGAGCAGTACTTC
CDR3aa: CSASGLGDYEQYF

v_gene: TRBV20-1
d_gene: TRBD2
len: 14
j_gene: TRBJ2-7
abundance: few
CDR3nt: TGCAGTGCGAGGGTGAGCGGGAGGCCGGGCGAGCAGTACTTC
CDR3aa: CSARVSGRPGEQYF

v_gene: TRBV7-6
d_gene: .
len: 18
j_gene: TRBJ2-3
abundance: .
CDR3nt: TGTGCCAGCAGCTTAGACCACCCTGGGGGGGGCCTCATGGATACGCAGTATTTT
CDR3aa: CASSLDHPGGGLMDTQYF

v_gene: TRBV12-3/TRBV12-4
d_gene: TRBD2
len: 16
j_gene: TRBJ2-1
abundance: many
CDR3nt: TGTGCCAGCACCCCGGATGGCGGGAGCTCCTACAATGAGCAGTTCTTC
CDR3aa: CASTPDGGSSYNEQFF

v_gene: TRBV12-3/TRBV12-4
d_gene: .
len: 13
j_gene: TRBJ1-1
abundance: .
CDR3nt: TGTGCCAGCAGTTTTGGGGGCCCTAGGGAAGCTTTCTTT
CDR3aa: CASSFGGPREAFF

v_gene: TRBV20-1
d_gene: .
len: 16
j_gene: TRBJ2-3
abundance: many
CDR3nt: TGCAGTGCTAGTAACGTGGGTTTTAGGGGCACAGATACGCAGTATTTT
CDR3aa: CSASNVGFRGTDTQYF

v_gene: TRBV30
d_gene: TRBD1
len: 13
j_gene: TRBJ1-1
abundance: few
CDR3nt: TGTGCCTGGGTGACAGGGGAGGGCACTGAAGCTTTCTTT
CDR3aa: CAWVTGEGTEAFF

v_gene: TRBV9
d_gene: .
len: 12
j_gene: TRBJ2-1
abundance: .
CDR3nt: TGTGCCAGCAGCGTACCCCGTCATGAGCAGTTCTTC
CDR3aa: CASSVPRHEQFF

v_gene: TRBV7-9
d_gene: TRBD1
len: 16
j_gene: TRBJ1-3
abundance: .
CDR3nt: TGTGCCAGCAGCTGGACAGGGGCCCTCTCTGGAAACACCATATATTTT
CDR3aa: CASSWTGALSGNTIYF

v_gene: TRBV28
d_gene: .
len: 14
j_gene: TRBJ2-6
abundance: .
CDR3nt: TGTGCCAGCAGATTGATGGCTGGGGCCAACGTCCTGACTTTC
CDR3aa: CASRLMAGANVLTF

v_gene: TRBV19
d_gene: .
len: 14
j_gene: TRBJ1-5
abundance: .
CDR3nt: TGTGCCAGCTGCGGATTGGGGGAGAATCAGCCCCAGCATTTT
CDR3aa: CASCGLGENQPQHF

v_gene: TRBV14
d_gene: .
len: 17
j_gene: TRBJ2-2
abundance: .
CDR3nt: TGTGCCAGCAGCCAAGGCCTGACTGCGTTGAGCACCGGGGAGCTGTGTTTT
CDR3aa: CASSQGLTALSTGELCF

v_gene: TRBV28
d_gene: .
len: 16
j_gene: TRBJ1-4
abundance: once
CDR3nt: TGTGTCAGCAGTATGCCTGGGAGGGGGGGGAATGAAAAACTGTTTTTT
CDR3aa: CVSSMPGRGGNEKLFF

v_gene: TRBV4-3
d_gene: .
len: 16
j_gene: TRBJ2-3
abundance: .
CDR3nt: TGCGCCAGCAGCCAAGATCCGTGGGCACCTAGGGATACGCAGTATTTT
CDR3aa: CASSQDPWAPRDTQYF

v_gene: TRBV13
d_gene: .
len: 16
j_gene: TRBJ1-2
abundance: few
CDR3nt: TGTGCCAGCAGCTTTGGTACGGGAGAACCTAACTATGGCTACACCTTC
CDR3aa: CASSFGTGEPNYGYTF

v_gene: TRBV9
d_gene: .
len: 14
j_gene: TRBJ1-6
abundance: few
CDR3nt: TGTGCCAGCAGCGTAGAGCAGGGAAATTCACCCCTCCACTTT
CDR3aa: CASSVEQGNSPLHF